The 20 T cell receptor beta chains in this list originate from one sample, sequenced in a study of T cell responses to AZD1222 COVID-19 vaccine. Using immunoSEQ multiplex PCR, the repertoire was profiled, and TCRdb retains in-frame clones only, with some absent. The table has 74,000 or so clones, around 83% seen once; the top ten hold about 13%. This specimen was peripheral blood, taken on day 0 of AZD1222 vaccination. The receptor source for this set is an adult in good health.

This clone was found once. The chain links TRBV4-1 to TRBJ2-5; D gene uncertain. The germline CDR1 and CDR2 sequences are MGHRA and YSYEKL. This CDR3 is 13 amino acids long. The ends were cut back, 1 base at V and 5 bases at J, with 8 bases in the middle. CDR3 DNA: TGCGCCAGCAGCCAAGGCTTCGGGGAGACCCAGTACTTC. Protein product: CASSQGFGETQYF.

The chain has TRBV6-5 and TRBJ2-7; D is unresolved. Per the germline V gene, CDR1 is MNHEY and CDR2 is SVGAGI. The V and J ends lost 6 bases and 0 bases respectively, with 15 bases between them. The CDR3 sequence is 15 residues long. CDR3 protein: CASRITAAASYEQYF. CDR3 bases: TGTGCCAGCAGGATCACAGCCGCGGCCTCCTACGAGCAGTACTTC.

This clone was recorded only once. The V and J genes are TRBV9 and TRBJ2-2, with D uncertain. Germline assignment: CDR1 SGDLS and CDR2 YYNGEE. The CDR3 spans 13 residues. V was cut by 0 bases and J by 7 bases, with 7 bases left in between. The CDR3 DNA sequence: TGTGCCAGCAGCGTAGAAGGGTACGGGGAGCTGTTTTTT. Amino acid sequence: CASSVEGYGELFF.

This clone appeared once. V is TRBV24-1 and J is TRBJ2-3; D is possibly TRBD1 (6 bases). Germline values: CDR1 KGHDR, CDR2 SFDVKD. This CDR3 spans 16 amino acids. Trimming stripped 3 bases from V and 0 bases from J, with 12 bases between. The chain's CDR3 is CATSDTGTTSTDTQYF. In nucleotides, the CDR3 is TGTGCCACCAGTGATACCGGGACAACTAGCACAGATACGCAGTATTTT.

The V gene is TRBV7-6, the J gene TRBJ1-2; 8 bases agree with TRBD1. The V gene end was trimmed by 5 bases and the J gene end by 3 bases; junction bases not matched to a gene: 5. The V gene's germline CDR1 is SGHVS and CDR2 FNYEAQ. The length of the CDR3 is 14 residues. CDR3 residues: CASSPGQGYYGYTF. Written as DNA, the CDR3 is TGTGCCAGCAGCCCAGGACAGGGTTACTATGGCTACACCTTC.

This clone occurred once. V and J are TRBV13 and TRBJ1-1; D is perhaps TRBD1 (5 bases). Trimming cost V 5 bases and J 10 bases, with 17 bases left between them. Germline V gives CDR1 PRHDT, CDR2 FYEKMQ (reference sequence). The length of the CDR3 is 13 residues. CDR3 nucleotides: TGTGCCAGCAGCAGGGGTGGGGATAGGACAGCTTTCTTT. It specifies CASSRGGDRTAFF.

The DNA for the CDR3 is TGTGCCAGCAGCGTAGCAGGTAACGGCTACACCTTC. Its protein is CASSVAGNGYTF. V usage is TRBV9 and J usage is TRBJ1-2; D unresolved. In germline, CDR1 is SGDLS, CDR2 YYNGEE. V was trimmed by 0 bases and J by 8 bases, leaving 8 bases between them. The CDR3 consists of 12 residues.

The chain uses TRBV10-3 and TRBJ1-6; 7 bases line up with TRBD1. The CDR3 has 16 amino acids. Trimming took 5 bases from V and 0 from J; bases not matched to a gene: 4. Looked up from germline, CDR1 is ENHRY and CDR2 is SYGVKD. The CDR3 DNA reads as TGTGCCATCAGTCCCCGGGACAGCTCCTATAATTCACCCCTCCACTTT. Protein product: CAISPRDSSYNSPLHF.

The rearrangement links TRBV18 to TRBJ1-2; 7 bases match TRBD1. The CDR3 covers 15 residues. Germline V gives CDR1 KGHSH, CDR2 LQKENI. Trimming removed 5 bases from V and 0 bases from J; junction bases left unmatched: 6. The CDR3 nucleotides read TGTGCCAGCTCAAAGACAGGGCTAGCTAACTATGGCTACACCTTC. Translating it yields CASSKTGLANYGYTF.

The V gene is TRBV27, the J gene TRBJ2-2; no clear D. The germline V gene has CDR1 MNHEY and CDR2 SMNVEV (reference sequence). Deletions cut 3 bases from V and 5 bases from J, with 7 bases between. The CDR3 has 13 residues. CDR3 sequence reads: CASSLGWTGELFF. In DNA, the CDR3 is TGTGCCAGCAGTTTGGGGTGGACCGGGGAGCTGTTTTTT.

The CDR3 protein is CASSKGQLSHSNQPQHF. The CDR3 region has the DNA TGTGCCAGTAGCAAAGGACAGCTAAGCCATAGCAATCAGCCCCAGCATTTT. The chain carries TRBV19 and TRBJ1-5; the D gene is possibly TRBD1 (6 bases). The V gene's germline CDR1 is LNHDA and CDR2 SQIVND (reference sequence). V was pared by 6 bases and J by 0 bases, with 18 bases between. This CDR3 spans 17 amino acids.

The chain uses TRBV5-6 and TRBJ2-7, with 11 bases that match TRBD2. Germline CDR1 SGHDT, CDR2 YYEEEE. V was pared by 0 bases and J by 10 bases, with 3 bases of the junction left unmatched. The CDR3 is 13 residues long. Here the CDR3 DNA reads TGTGCCAGCAGCTTGGGGACTAGCGGGCAACAGTACTTC. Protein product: CASSLGTSGQQYF.

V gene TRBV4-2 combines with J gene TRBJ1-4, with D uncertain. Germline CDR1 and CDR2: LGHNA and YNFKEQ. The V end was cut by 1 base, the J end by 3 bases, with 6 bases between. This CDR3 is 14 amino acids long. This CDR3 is CASSQGGANEKLFF. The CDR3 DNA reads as TGTGCCAGCAGCCAAGGCGGGGCTAATGAAAAACTGTTTTTT.

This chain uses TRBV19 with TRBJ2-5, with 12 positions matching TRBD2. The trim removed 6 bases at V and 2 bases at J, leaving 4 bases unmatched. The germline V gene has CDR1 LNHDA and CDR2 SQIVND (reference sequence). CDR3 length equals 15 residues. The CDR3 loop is CASSYGTSGQETQYF. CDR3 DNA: TGTGCCAGTAGCTACGGGACTAGCGGGCAAGAGACCCAGTACTTC.

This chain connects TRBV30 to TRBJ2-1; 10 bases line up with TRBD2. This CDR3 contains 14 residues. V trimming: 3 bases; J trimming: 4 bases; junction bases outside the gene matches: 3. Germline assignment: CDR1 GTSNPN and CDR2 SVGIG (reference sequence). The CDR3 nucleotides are TGTGCCTGGAGCACTAGCGGGGCGTACAATGAGCAGTTCTTC. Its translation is CAWSTSGAYNEQFF.

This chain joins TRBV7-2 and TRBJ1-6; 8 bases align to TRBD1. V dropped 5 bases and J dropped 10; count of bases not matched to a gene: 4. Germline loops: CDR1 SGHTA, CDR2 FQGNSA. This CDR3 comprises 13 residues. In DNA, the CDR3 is TGTGCCAGCAGCGGACAGGGCAACTCACCCCTCCACTTT. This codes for CASSGQGNSPLHF.

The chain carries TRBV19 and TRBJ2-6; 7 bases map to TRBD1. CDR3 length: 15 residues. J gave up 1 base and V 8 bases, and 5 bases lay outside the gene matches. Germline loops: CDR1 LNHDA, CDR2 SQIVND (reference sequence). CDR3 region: CASGKGASGANVLTF. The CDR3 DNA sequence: TGTGCCAGTGGTAAGGGGGCATCTGGGGCCAACGTCCTGACTTTC.

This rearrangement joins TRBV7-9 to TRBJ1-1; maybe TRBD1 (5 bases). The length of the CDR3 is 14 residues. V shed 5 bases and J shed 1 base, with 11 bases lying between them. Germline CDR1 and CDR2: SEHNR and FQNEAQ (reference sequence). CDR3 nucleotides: TGTGCCAGCAGCCAAAGCACAGGGAACACTGAAGCTTTCTTT. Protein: CASSQSTGNTEAFF.

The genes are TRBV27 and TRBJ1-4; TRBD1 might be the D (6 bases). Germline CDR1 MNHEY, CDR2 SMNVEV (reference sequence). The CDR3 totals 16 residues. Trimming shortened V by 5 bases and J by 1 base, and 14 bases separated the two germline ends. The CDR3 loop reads CASSTAGEGTNEKLFF. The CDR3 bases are TGTGCCAGCAGTACAGCAGGGGAGGGAACTAATGAAAAACTGTTTTTT.

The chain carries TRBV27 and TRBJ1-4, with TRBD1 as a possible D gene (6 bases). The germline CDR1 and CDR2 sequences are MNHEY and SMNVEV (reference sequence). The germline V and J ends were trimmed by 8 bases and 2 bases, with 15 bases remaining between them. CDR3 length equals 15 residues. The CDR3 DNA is TGTGCCAGCCCCCAGGGGTTCTCGACTAATGAAAAACTGTTTTTT. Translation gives CASPQGFSTNEKLFF. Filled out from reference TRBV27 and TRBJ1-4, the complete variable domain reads EAQVTQNPRYLITVTGKKLTVTCSQNMNHEYMSWYRQDPGLGLRQIYYSMNVEVTDKGDVPEGYKVSRKEKRNFPLILESPSPNQTSLYFCASPQGFSTNEKLFFGSGTQLSVL.